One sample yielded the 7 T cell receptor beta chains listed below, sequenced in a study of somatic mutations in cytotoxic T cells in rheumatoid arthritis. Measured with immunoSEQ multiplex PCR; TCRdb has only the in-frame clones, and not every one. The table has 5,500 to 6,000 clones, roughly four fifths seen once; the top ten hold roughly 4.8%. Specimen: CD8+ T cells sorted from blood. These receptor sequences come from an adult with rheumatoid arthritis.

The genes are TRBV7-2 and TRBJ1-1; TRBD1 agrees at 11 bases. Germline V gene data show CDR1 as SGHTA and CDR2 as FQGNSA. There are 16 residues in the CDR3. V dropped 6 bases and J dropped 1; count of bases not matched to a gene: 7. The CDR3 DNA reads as TGTGCCAGCAGTGACGGACAGGGGGCTCCGAACACTGAAGCTTTCTTT. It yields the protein CASSDGQGAPNTEAFF.

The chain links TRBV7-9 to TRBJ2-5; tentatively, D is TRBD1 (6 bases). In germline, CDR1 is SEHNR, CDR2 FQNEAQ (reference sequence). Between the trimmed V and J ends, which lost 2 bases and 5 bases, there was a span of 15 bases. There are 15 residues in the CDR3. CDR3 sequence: CASSLRSTGLETQYF. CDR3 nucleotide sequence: TGTGCCAGCAGCTTACGCTCCACAGGGTTGGAGACCCAGTACTTC. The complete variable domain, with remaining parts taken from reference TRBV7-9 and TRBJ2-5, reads DTGVSQNPRHKITKRGQNVTFRCDPISEHNRLYWYRQTLGQGPEFLTYFQNEAQLEKSRLLSDRFSAERPKGSFSTLEIQRTEQGDSAMYLCASSLRSTGLETQYFGPGTRLLVL.

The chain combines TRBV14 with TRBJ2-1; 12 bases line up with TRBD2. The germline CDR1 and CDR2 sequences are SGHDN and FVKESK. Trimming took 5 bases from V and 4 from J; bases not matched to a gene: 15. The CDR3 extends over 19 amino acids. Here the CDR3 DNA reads TGTGCCAGCAGCATTAAGTCCGGGACTAGCGGGTTTCAGTACAATGAGCAGTTCTTC. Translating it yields CASSIKSGTSGFQYNEQFF. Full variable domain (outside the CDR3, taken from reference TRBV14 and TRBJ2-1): EAGVTQFPSHSVIEKGQTVTLRCDPISGHDNLYWYRRVMGKEIKFLLHFVKESKQDESGMPNNRFLAERTGGTYSTLKVQPAELEDSGVYFCASSIKSGTSGFQYNEQFFGPGTRLTVL.

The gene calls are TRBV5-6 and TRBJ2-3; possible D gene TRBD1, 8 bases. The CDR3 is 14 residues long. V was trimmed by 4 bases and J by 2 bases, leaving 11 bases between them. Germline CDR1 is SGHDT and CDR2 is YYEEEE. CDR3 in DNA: TGTGCCAGCAGCACAGGGGGGGTCACAGATACGCAGTATTTT. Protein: CASSTGGVTDTQYF.

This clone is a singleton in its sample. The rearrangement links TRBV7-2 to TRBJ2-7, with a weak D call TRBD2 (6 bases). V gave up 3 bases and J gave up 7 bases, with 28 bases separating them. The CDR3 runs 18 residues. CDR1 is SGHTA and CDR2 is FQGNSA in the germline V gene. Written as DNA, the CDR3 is TGTGCCAGCAGCTTCTCATCCTGGGGGGTAACTACGGGAGTAGAGCAGTACTTC. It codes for CASSFSSWGVTTGVEQYF. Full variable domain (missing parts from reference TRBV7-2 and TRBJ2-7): GAGVSQSPSNKVTEKGKDVELRCDPISGHTALYWYRQSLGQGLEFLIYFQGNSAPDKSGLPSDRFSAERTGGSVSTLTIQRTQQEDSAVYLCASSFSSWGVTTGVEQYFGPGTRLTVT.

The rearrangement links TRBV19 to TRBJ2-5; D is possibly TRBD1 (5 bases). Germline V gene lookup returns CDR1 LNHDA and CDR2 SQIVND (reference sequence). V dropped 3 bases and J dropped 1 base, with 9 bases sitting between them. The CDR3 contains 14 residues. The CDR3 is CASSIADSQETQYF. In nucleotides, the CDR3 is TGTGCCAGTAGTATTGCCGACAGCCAAGAGACCCAGTACTTC.

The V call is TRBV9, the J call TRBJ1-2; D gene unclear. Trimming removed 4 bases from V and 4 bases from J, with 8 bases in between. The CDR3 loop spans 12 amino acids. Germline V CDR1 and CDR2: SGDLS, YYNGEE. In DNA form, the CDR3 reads TGTGCCAGCAGCTCTGGACCCTATGGCTACACCTTC. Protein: CASSSGPYGYTF.